This T cell receptor (beta chain) was sequenced for a study of blood T cell repertoires in COVID-19. For the study at large: Sites across the United States, Italy and Spain contributed samples from acute and convalescent COVID-19. T cells, B-cell-depleted T cells, or PBMCs provided the cDNA or gDNA that served as material.

Per the study methods: Cell counts per sample came from amplifying reference gene primers. Sequenced by immunoSEQ multiplex PCR; TCRdb stores in-frame clones only, minus some. The V and J calls and clone size are taken from that table; D and trimming were inferred from the DNA. The table lists roughly 99,000 clones, about four fifths of them singletons. The germline V gene has CDR1 MNHNS and CDR2 SASEGT. The CDR3 consists of 16 residues. V shed 4 bases, J shed 4 bases, and the junction held 8 bases outside the gene matches. Source material: peripheral blood. This sequence was found in a woman aged 80 or over with active or convalescent COVID-19. The rearrangement joins TRBV6-1 to TRBJ2-7, with TRBD1 matching over 12 bases. For the CDR3, the DNA is TGTGCCAGCAGTGTGGGGCCGGGACAGGGGGCGTACGAGCAGTACTTC. Translating it yields CASSVGPGQGAYEQYF.